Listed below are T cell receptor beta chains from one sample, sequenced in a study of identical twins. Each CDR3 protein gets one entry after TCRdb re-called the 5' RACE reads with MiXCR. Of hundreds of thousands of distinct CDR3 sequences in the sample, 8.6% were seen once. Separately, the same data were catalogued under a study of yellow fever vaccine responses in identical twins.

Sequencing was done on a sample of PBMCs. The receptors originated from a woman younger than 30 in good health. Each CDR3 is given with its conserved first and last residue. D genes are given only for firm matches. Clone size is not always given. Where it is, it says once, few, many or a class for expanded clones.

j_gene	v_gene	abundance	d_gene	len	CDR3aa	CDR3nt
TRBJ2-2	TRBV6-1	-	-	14	CASSAGQFTGELFF	TGTGCCAGCAGTGCCGGACAGTTCACCGGGGAGCTGTTTTTT
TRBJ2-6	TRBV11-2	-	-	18	CASSLGDRLYSGANVLTF	TGTGCCAGCAGCTTAGGTGACAGATTATACTCTGGGGCCAACGTCCTGACTTTC
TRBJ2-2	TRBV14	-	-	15	CASSQALANTGELFF	TGTGCCAGCAGCCAAGCCCTCGCGAACACCGGGGAGCTGTTTTTT
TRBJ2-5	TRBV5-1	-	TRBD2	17	CASSLGAQRGGQETQYF	TGCGCCAGCAGCTTGGGAGCTCAGCGGGGGGGGCAAGAGACCCAGTACTTC
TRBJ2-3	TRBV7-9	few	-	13	CASSRLHTDTQYF	TGTGCCAGCAGCCGACTACACACAGATACGCAGTATTTT
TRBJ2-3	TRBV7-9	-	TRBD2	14	CASSSGLAGGAQYF	TGTGCCAGCAGTTCGGGACTAGCGGGGGGAGCTCAGTATTTT
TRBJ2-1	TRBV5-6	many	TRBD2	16	CASSFGLGNDYNEQFF	TGTGCCAGCAGCTTTGGACTAGGGAATGACTACAATGAGCAGTTCTTC
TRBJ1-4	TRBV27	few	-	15	CASSLLGRVGEKLFF	TGTGCCAGCAGTTTACTGGGCAGGGTGGGTGAAAAACTGTTTTTT
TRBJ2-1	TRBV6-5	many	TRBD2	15	CASSYSGGSRDEQFF	TGTGCCAGCAGTTACTCCGGCGGGAGCCGCGATGAGCAGTTCTTC
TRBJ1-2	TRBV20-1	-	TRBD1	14	CSARDGTGLYGYTF	TGCAGTGCTAGAGATGGGACAGGGCTCTATGGCTACACCTTC
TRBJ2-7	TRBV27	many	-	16	CASSSLGVSVPYEQYF	TGTGCCAGCAGTTCTCTGGGGGTCAGCGTCCCCTACGAGCAGTACTTC
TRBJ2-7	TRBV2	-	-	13	CASVAGEYYEQYF	TGTGCCAGCGTCGCAGGGGAGTACTACGAGCAGTACTTC
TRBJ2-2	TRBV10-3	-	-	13	CAISEPYAGELFF	TGTGCCATCAGTGAGCCGTACGCCGGGGAGCTGTTTTTT
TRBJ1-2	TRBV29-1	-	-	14	CSVVSQGWNYGYTF	TGCAGCGTCGTGTCACAGGGATGGAACTATGGCTACACCTTC
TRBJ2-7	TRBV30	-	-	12	CAWSAGIYEQYF	TGTGCCTGGAGTGCAGGCATCTACGAGCAGTACTTC
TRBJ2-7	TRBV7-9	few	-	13	CASSQGRVSEQYF	TGTGCCAGCAGCCAGGGACGGGTGAGCGAGCAGTACTTC
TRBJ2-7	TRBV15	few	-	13	CATRFGGMNEQYF	TGTGCCACCAGGTTTGGGGGGATGAACGAGCAGTACTTC
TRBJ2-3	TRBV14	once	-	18	CASSPVRPPGGGTDTQYF	TGTGCCAGCAGCCCAGTCCGACCACCCGGAGGGGGTACAGATACGCAGTATTTT
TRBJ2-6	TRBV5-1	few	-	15	CASSLFGSGANVLTF	TGCGCCAGCAGCCTGTTTGGATCTGGGGCCAACGTCCTGACTTTC
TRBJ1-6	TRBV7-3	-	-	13	CASSLTQHSPLHF	TGTGCCAGCAGCTTAACACAACATTCACCCCTCCACTTT
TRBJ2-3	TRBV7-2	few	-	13	CASSPDYPDTQYF	TGTGCCAGCAGCCCGGACTACCCAGATACGCAGTATTTT
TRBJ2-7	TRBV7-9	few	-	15	CASSLAGGPTYEQYF	TGTGCCAGCAGCTTAGCGGGGGGTCCGACCTACGAGCAGTACTTC
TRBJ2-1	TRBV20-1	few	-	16	CSARDGVRRSYNEQFF	TGCAGTGCTAGAGATGGAGTTAGGCGCTCCTACAATGAGCAGTTCTTC